These T cell receptor beta chains were read from a single sample in a study of TIL therapy for anti-PD-1-resistant metastatic lung cancer. Measured with immunoSEQ multiplex PCR; TCRdb has only the in-frame clones, and not every one. The sample lists about 18,000 clones; approximately 83% were seen once. Sequences were derived from blood, sampled at baseline. All receptors come from a person aged 25-85 years with non-small cell lung cancer. Both conserved end residues are part of each CDR3. The D gene is left open where the match is weak. Size is omitted from some rows. Given values are once, few, many or a class for expanded clones.

size: NA; J: TRBJ2-7; D: TRBD2; V: TRBV4-3; CDR3: CASSQDISGMGEQYF; DNA: TGCGCCAGCAGCCAAGATATTAGCGGGATGGGGGAGCAGTACTTC
size: NA; J: TRBJ2-1; D: NA; V: TRBV5-1; CDR3: CASTHRGGHNEQFF; DNA: TGCGCCAGCACTCACAGGGGGGGACACAATGAGCAGTTCTTC
size: NA; J: TRBJ1-1; D: NA; V: TRBV28; CDR3: CASREDSMNTEAFF; DNA: TGTGCCAGCAGAGAAGACAGTATGAACACTGAAGCTTTCTTT
size: NA; J: TRBJ2-7; D: NA; V: TRBV4-2; CDR3: CASGTSSYEQYF; DNA: TGTGCCAGCGGGACCAGCTCCTACGAGCAGTACTTC
size: NA; J: TRBJ2-1; D: NA; V: TRBV20-1; CDR3: CSATLGEQFF; DNA: TGCAGTGCTACGCTGGGTGAGCAGTTCTTC
size: once; J: TRBJ1-4; D: NA; V: TRBV19; CDR3: CASSTDSDNEKLFF; DNA: TGTGCCAGTAGTACGGATTCAGATAATGAAAAACTGTTTTTT
size: NA; J: TRBJ1-1; D: NA; V: TRBV27; CDR3: CASSFQGGGTEAFF; DNA: TGTGCCAGCAGTTTCCAGGGCGGGGGGACTGAAGCTTTCTTT
size: NA; J: TRBJ1-2; D: NA; V: TRBV30; CDR3: CAWSVSAPYTF; DNA: TGTGCCTGGAGTGTGTCCGCCCCCTACACCTTC
size: NA; J: TRBJ1-4; D: NA; V: TRBV14; CDR3: CASSQLSRGRNEKLFF; DNA: TGTGCCAGCAGCCAGTTAAGTAGGGGCCGAAATGAAAAACTGTTTTTT
size: few; J: TRBJ1-5; D: NA; V: TRBV5-6; CDR3: CASSPAPGQPQHF; DNA: TGTGCCAGCAGCCCCGCCCCAGGGCAGCCCCAGCATTTT
size: once; J: TRBJ2-1; D: NA; V: TRBV19; CDR3: CASSTPNEQFF; DNA: TGTGCCAGTAGTACCCCAAATGAGCAGTTCTTC
size: NA; J: TRBJ1-4; D: NA; V: TRBV28; CDR3: CASRTAVNPNEKLFF; DNA: TGTGCCAGCAGGACCGCAGTGAATCCTAATGAAAAACTGTTTTTT
size: NA; J: TRBJ2-2; D: TRBD2; V: TRBV2; CDR3: CASRGSGRRAGELFF; DNA: TGTGCCAGCCGGGGAAGCGGGAGAAGGGCCGGGGAGCTGTTTTTT
size: NA; J: TRBJ1-5; D: NA; V: TRBV18; CDR3: CASSPSAPSGNQPQHF; DNA: TGTGCCAGCTCACCATCGGCTCCCAGTGGCAATCAGCCCCAGCATTTT
size: NA; J: TRBJ2-5; D: TRBD1; V: TRBV7-2; CDR3: CASSLGTGRTQYF; DNA: TGTGCCAGCAGCTTAGGGACAGGCAGGACCCAGTACTTC
size: NA; J: TRBJ2-7; D: NA; V: TRBV15; CDR3: CATSRDWGTQPYEQYF; DNA: TGTGCCACCAGCAGAGATTGGGGGACACAACCCTACGAGCAGTACTTC
size: NA; J: TRBJ2-3; D: NA; V: TRBV2; CDR3: CASSEARRGGDTQYF; DNA: TGTGCCAGCAGTGAAGCCCGCCGAGGAGGGGATACGCAGTATTTT
size: NA; J: TRBJ1-2; D: NA; V: TRBV28; CDR3: CASSSTGGIGGYTF; DNA: TGTGCCAGCAGTTCTACTGGAGGGATCGGCGGCTACACCTTC
size: NA; J: TRBJ2-7; D: NA; V: TRBV29-1; CDR3: CSVVRQAHEQYF; DNA: TGCAGCGTTGTGCGCCAGGCCCACGAGCAGTACTTC
size: NA; J: TRBJ2-5; D: TRBD2; V: TRBV9; CDR3: CASSVGMGGALGETQYF; DNA: TGTGCCAGCAGCGTAGGAATGGGAGGGGCCCTGGGTGAGACCCAGTACTTC
size: few; J: TRBJ2-7; D: NA; V: TRBV13; CDR3: CASSEQGPEQYF; DNA: TGTGCCAGCAGCGAACAGGGTCCCGAGCAGTACTTC
size: NA; J: TRBJ1-1; D: TRBD1; V: TRBV19; CDR3: CASSIPQGATTEAFF; DNA: TGTGCCAGTAGTATACCACAGGGGGCGACCACTGAAGCTTTCTTT
size: NA; J: TRBJ2-1; D: TRBD2; V: TRBV19; CDR3: CASLKGGRANNEQFF; DNA: TGTGCCAGCCTAAAGGGAGGGAGGGCGAACAATGAGCAGTTCTTC
size: NA; J: TRBJ2-1; D: TRBD2; V: TRBV7-3; CDR3: CASSAKAGGRNEQFF; DNA: TGTGCCAGCAGCGCAAAAGCGGGGGGGAGAAATGAGCAGTTCTTC